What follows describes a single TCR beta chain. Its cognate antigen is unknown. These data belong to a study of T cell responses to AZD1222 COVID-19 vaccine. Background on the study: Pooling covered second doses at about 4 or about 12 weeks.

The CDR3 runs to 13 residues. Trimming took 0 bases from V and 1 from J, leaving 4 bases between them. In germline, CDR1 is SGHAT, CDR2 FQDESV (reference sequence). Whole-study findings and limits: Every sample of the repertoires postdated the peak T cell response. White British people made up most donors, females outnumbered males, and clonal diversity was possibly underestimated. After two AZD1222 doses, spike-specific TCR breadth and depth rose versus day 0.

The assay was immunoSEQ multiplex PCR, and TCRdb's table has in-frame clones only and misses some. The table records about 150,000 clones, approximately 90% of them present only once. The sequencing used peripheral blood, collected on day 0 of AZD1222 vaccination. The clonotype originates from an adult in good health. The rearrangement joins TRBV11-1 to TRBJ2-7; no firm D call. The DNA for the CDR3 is TGTGCCAGCAGCTTAGCAATATCCTACGAGCAGTACTTC. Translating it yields CASSLAISYEQYF.